This is a list of T cell receptor beta chains from one sample in a study of control samples from healthy donors and cancer patients. Repertoires were generated with immunoSEQ multiplex PCR, while TCRdb's copy carries only in-frame clones and drops some. The sample contains about 70,000 clones, approximately 87% of which appear only once. Sequencing used blood. These receptors were collected from a man aged 45-65 years in good health. Each CDR3 is given with its conserved first and last residue. A D gene is named only where the DNA matches it firmly. The listing skips clone size in some rows; elsewhere it reads once, few, many or a size class.

cdr3_length	v_call	clone_size	d_call	j_call	cdr3_nt	cdr3_aa
16	TRBV7-2	NA	NA	TRBJ2-2	TGTGCCAGCACCCCCCAGGGGGGGCCGGGGACCGGGGAGCTGTTTTTT	CASTPQGGPGTGELFF
15	TRBV5-5	NA	TRBD2	TRBJ2-2	TGTGCCAGCAGCTTGGTCGCTAGCGGGAGGGGGGAGCTGTTTTTT	CASSLVASGRGELFF
16	TRBV27	NA	NA	TRBJ1-2	TGTGCCAGCAGTTTATCGCCGACAGCTTCTGTCTATGGCTACACCTTC	CASSLSPTASVYGYTF
14	TRBV5-5	NA	TRBD2	TRBJ2-5	TGTGCCAGCAGCTTCGGGGGGTGGCAAGAGACCCAGTACTTC	CASSFGGWQETQYF
16	TRBV7-9	NA	NA	TRBJ2-7	TGTGCCAGCAGCTTAGGTGCCGGACTAAGCTCCTACGAGCAGTACTTC	CASSLGAGLSSYEQYF
17	TRBV4-3	NA	NA	TRBJ1-6	TGCGCCAGCAGCCAAGAACACGGGGGCTCCTATAATTCACCCCTCCACTTT	CASSQEHGGSYNSPLHF
14	TRBV3-1/TRBV3-2	NA	NA	TRBJ1-3	TGTGCCAGCAGCCAAGATCATGCACGGGACACCATATATTTT	CASSQDHARDTIYF
14	TRBV7-9	NA	NA	TRBJ2-1	TGTGCCAGCAGCTTAGCCGGGGGTACTTATGAGCAGTTCTTC	CASSLAGGTYEQFF
14	TRBV9	NA	NA	TRBJ2-7	TGTGCCAGCAGCGTAGAAGTTCGCTCCTACGAGCAGTACTTC	CASSVEVRSYEQYF
16	TRBV7-2	NA	NA	TRBJ2-3	TGTGCCAGCAGCTTAGAAGGTTCGGCTCTTCCAGATACGCAGTATTTT	CASSLEGSALPDTQYF
15	TRBV20-1	NA	TRBD1	TRBJ1-1	TGCAGTGCTACTGACCCATCAGGGGGCGCGACTGAAGCTTTCTTT	CSATDPSGGATEAFF
15	TRBV5-1	NA	NA	TRBJ2-7	TGCGCCAGCAGCTTGATAGACAGTTCCATCTACGAGCAGTACTTC	CASSLIDSSIYEQYF
14	TRBV5-4	NA	NA	TRBJ2-7	TGTGCCAGCAGCTCCGATTACAGCTCCTACGAGCAGTACTTC	CASSSDYSSYEQYF
16	TRBV24-1	NA	TRBD1	TRBJ2-2	TGTGCCACCAGTGCAGACAGGGCCAGGAACACCGGGGAGCTGTTTTTT	CATSADRARNTGELFF
16	TRBV29-1	few	NA	TRBJ2-4	TGCAGCGTTGAACTACGGGACACCTATGCCAAAAACATTCAGTACTTC	CSVELRDTYAKNIQYF
14	TRBV6-2/TRBV6-3	NA	NA	TRBJ1-5	TGTGCCAGCAGTTCCACCGGGCAGACTACGGCCCAGCATTTT	CASSSTGQTTAQHF
13	TRBV6-5	NA	NA	TRBJ1-2	TGTGCCAGCAGTTACCGGTCAGGATGGGGCTACACCTTC	CASSYRSGWGYTF
14	TRBV28	NA	TRBD2	TRBJ2-5	TGTGCCAGCACCCCGACTAGCCCGGTCATTGGCCAGTACTTC	CASTPTSPVIGQYF
13	TRBV6-5	NA	NA	TRBJ1-2	TGTGCCAGCAGTTACTTTACCGACTATGGCTACACCTTC	CASSYFTDYGYTF
16	TRBV10-3	NA	TRBD1	TRBJ1-5	TGTGCCATCAGCCCCGACAGGGGGGACACTAATCAGCCCCAGCATTTT	CAISPDRGDTNQPQHF
15	TRBV6-6	NA	TRBD2	TRBJ2-5	TGTGCCAGCACGGGACTAGCGGGGGGTCAAGAGACCCAGTACTTC	CASTGLAGGQETQYF
15	TRBV7-9	NA	NA	TRBJ2-7	TGTGCCAGCAGCTTAGCGCTATTAGGGGCGGATGAGCAGTACTTC	CASSLALLGADEQYF
15	TRBV7-2	NA	TRBD2	TRBJ2-7	TGTGCCAGCAGCCTTAGCGGGAGGGTCTCCTACGAGCAGTACTTC	CASSLSGRVSYEQYF
14	TRBV6-5	NA	NA	TRBJ1-5	TGTGCCAGCCGCCACAAGGGTGGCAATCAGCCCCAGCATTTT	CASRHKGGNQPQHF
15	TRBV5-1	once	NA	TRBJ1-6	TGCGCCAGCAGGCCCAGGCCCTCCTATAATTCACCCCTCCACTTT	CASRPRPSYNSPLHF
15	TRBV28	NA	TRBD1	TRBJ1-5	TGTGCCAGCAGTTTAACACAGGGGGAGAATCAGCCCCAGCATTTT	CASSLTQGENQPQHF
14	TRBV5-1	NA	NA	TRBJ2-7	TGCGCCAGCAGCTTGGCGGCTTTCTCCTACGAGCAGTACTTC	CASSLAAFSYEQYF
15	TRBV24-1	NA	TRBD1	TRBJ1-2	TGTGCCACCAGTGATTTCAGGGACAGGGAATTTTTCTACACCTTC	CATSDFRDREFFYTF
14	TRBV6-5	NA	NA	TRBJ1-4	TGTGCCAGCAGTTACGGCAGGGGCGGAGAAAAACTGTTTTTT	CASSYGRGGEKLFF
14	TRBV28	NA	TRBD2	TRBJ2-3	TGTGCCAGCAGACTAGCGGGAGGGCGGGATACGCAGTATTTT	CASRLAGGRDTQYF
12	TRBV12-3/TRBV12-4	NA	NA	TRBJ2-3	TGTGCCAGCAGAGCAGGGACAGATACGCAGTATTTT	CASRAGTDTQYF
16	TRBV3-1/TRBV3-2	NA	TRBD1	TRBJ1-5	TGTGCCAGCAGCCTGACCGGGACAGGGGCCTCTCCGGCCCAGCATTTT	CASSLTGTGASPAQHF
14	TRBV5-5	NA	NA	TRBJ2-5	TGTGCCAGCAGCCGGGGACGGAGGGGGGAGACCCAGTACTTC	CASSRGRRGETQYF
11	TRBV11-3	NA	NA	TRBJ1-1	TGTGCCTCGGGGGTGAACACTGAAGCTTTCTTT	CASGVNTEAFF
14	TRBV7-9	once	NA	TRBJ2-2	TGTGCCAGCAGCTTGGGTCAGGCCACCGGGGAGCTGTTTTTT	CASSLGQATGELFF
14	TRBV28	NA	NA	TRBJ1-4	TGTGCCAGCAGTTTATCAGGGTCCAATGAAAAACTGTTTTTT	CASSLSGSNEKLFF
15	TRBV6-5	NA	NA	TRBJ1-4	TGTGCCAGCAAAAAAGACAGTGCAACTAATGAAAAACTGTTTTTT	CASKKDSATNEKLFF
18	TRBV9	NA	NA	TRBJ1-6	TGTGCCAGCAGCGTAGACCCCGGGTCGGGGTTGTTAAATTCACCCCTCCACTTT	CASSVDPGSGLLNSPLHF
11	TRBV7-9	NA	NA	TRBJ2-3	TGTGCCAGCAGCCCCCAGGATACGCAGTATTTT	CASSPQDTQYF
18	TRBV10-3	NA	TRBD1	TRBJ1-1	TGTGCCATCAGCGCTGGTAGGGGACAGGGGTCGGGGAACACTGAAGCTTTCTTT	CAISAGRGQGSGNTEAFF
14	TRBV7-2	NA	NA	TRBJ1-6	TGTGCCAGCAGCTTGGGTCCTTATAATTCACCCCTCCACTTT	CASSLGPYNSPLHF
13	TRBV18	NA	NA	TRBJ1-5	TGTGCCAGCTCACCACTGAGCAATCAGCCCCAGCATTTT	CASSPLSNQPQHF
16	TRBV28	NA	TRBD2	TRBJ2-5	TGTGCCAGCAGTTTGGCGGGACTAGCGGGGGAAGAGACCCAGTACTTC	CASSLAGLAGEETQYF
15	TRBV6-2/TRBV6-3	NA	TRBD1	TRBJ1-2	TGTGCCAGCAGCCTACGGGACAGGGGGAACTATGGCTACACCTTC	CASSLRDRGNYGYTF
13	TRBV19	NA	TRBD1	TRBJ2-3	TGTGCCAGTGGGACAGGGGGCACAGATACGCAGTATTTT	CASGTGGTDTQYF
14	TRBV6-5	few	NA	TRBJ1-1	TGTGCCAGCAGTTACCTAACGTGGAGCACTGAAGCTTTCTTT	CASSYLTWSTEAFF
16	TRBV24-1	NA	TRBD1	TRBJ2-5	TGTGCCACCAGTGATTATGACAGGGGGCTAGGAGAGACCCAGTACTTC	CATSDYDRGLGETQYF
14	TRBV15	NA	NA	TRBJ1-4	TGTGCCACCAGCAGAGGGTCCACTAATGAAAAACTGTTTTTT	CATSRGSTNEKLFF
23	TRBV9	NA	TRBD1	TRBJ2-2	TGTGCCAGCAGCGTTAAACAACAGGGGGCGAATCAAGGGCCCCTAATAGGGGCCGGGGAGCTGTTTTTT	CASSVKQQGANQGPLIGAGELFF
13	TRBV5-5	NA	NA	TRBJ2-7	TGTGCCAGCAGCTTTCAGGGCTGGAACGAGCAGTACTTC	CASSFQGWNEQYF
15	TRBV24-1	NA	TRBD2	TRBJ2-1	TGTGCCACCAGTGGACCGGGACTAGCGGGATCGGAGCAGTTCTTC	CATSGPGLAGSEQFF